Shown below are 12 T cell receptor beta chains from a single sample sequenced in a study of T cells in Graves' hyperthyroidism and ophthalmopathy. RNA transcripts yielded amplified TCR beta CDR3 regions. The primer set for the first-round RT-PCR of the TCR CDR3 was HTBI. TCRdb fed the multiplex PCR reads into MiXCR, producing one record per CDR3 protein. The sample carries approximately 480,000 distinct CDR3 sequences, around 21% recorded once. Sequencing was done on a sample of blood. Receptor source: a man between 18 and 29 years old with Graves' hyperthyroidism.

This clonotype was detected ten times or more. This may stem from a read error, because a much larger clone lies one nucleotide away. The chain couples TRBV12-3 or TRBV12-4 to TRBJ2-2, with 11 nucleotides matching TRBD2. CDR3 size: 17 residues. V shed 4 bases, J shed 0 bases, and the junction held 4 bases outside the gene matches. CDR3 in amino acids: CASSSLAGVANTGELFF. The CDR3 region has the DNA TGTGCCAGCAGTTCACTAGCGGGGGTCGCGAACACCGGGGAGCTGTTTTTT.

This clonotype was recorded many times. This chain links TRBV11-2 with TRBJ2-4; TRBD2 matches 9 bases. Losses at the gene ends were 5 bases for V and 6 bases for J; bases not matched to a gene: 8. The CDR3 contains 15 residues. Germline CDR1 and CDR2: SGHAT and FQNNGV. The CDR3 DNA reads TGTGCCAGCAGCGGTAGCGGGGGTGGGGGAAACATTCAGTACTTC. Its translation is CASSGSGGGGNIQYF.

This clonotype came up a few times. The rearrangement links TRBV3-1 to TRBJ1-5, with D uncertain. This CDR3 is 13 amino acids long. CDR1 is LGHDT and CDR2 is YNNKEL in the germline V gene (reference sequence). The V gene lost 2 bases and the J gene lost 3 bases, with 5 bases spanning the gap. CDR3 sequence reads: CASSQYDNQPQHF. In nucleotides, the CDR3 is TGTGCCAGCAGCCAATATGACAATCAGCCCCAGCATTTT.

This clonotype was observed a few times. The V call is TRBV20-1, the J call TRBJ2-1; TRBD2 matches 13 bases. The germline V gene has CDR1 DFQATT and CDR2 SNEGSKA (reference sequence). This CDR3 comprises 16 residues. Trimming took 3 bases from V and 12 from J; bases not matched to a gene: 14. For the CDR3, the DNA is TGCAGTGCTAGGACACGGATAACTAGCGGGGGGGCCGGGCAGTTCTTC. It translates to CSARTRITSGGAGQFF.

The V and J genes are TRBV6-5 and TRBJ1-1; no definite D call. The CDR3 has 11 residues. Trimming pared 7 bases from V and 8 bases from J, leaving 11 bases between. Germline CDR1 is MNHEY and CDR2 is SVGAGI. This CDR3 is CASTSQREAFF. For the CDR3, the DNA is TGTGCCAGCACTTCCCAGAGGGAAGCTTTCTTT.

The CDR3 region has the DNA TGTGCCTCCTTGGACAGGGACAATGAGCAGTTCTTC. As protein: CASLDRDNEQFF. The chain joins TRBV10-3 to TRBJ2-1; 8 nucleotides align to TRBD1. The CDR3 is made up of 12 amino acids. V gave up 11 bases and J gave up 5 bases; unmatched junction bases: 5. Germline CDR1 is ENHRY and CDR2 is SYGVKD.

This clonotype appeared many times. The chain has TRBV28 and TRBJ2-7; TRBD1 is a possible D gene (6 bases). CDR3 size: 15 residues. Germline lookup yields CDR1 MDHEN and CDR2 SYDVKM. Deletions cut 6 bases from V and 0 bases from J, with 15 bases between. The CDR3 sequence: CASSYRVLGSYEQYF. The CDR3 region has the DNA TGTGCCAGCAGCTACAGGGTTTTGGGCTCCTACGAGCAGTACTTC.

The chain joins TRBV11-2 to TRBJ2-6, with D maybe TRBD1 (6 bases). Trimming removed 5 bases from V and 1 base from J, with 18 bases in between. Germline-derived CDR1 and CDR2 are SGHAT and FQNNGV. The CDR3 runs to 18 residues. The CDR3 DNA sequence: TGTGCCAGCAGCCCCAGGGGACGGCGGGTGTCTGGGGCCAACGTCCTGACTTTC. Protein: CASSPRGRRVSGANVLTF.

This clonotype was seen only a few times. The chain is built from TRBV12-3 or TRBV12-4 and TRBJ1-5, with D possibly matching TRBD1 (5 bases). CDR3 length: 13 residues. Trimming stripped 3 bases from V and 8 bases from J, with 11 bases between. DNA for the CDR3: TGTGCCAGCAGTTTGGGGGGAAGTAAGCCCCAGCATTTT. Residues: CASSLGGSKPQHF.

The rearrangement joins TRBV11-1 to TRBJ2-3; D may match TRBD1 or TRBD2 (5 bases each). Germline CDR1 SGHAT, CDR2 FQDESV (reference sequence). The V end lost 3 bases, the J end lost 6 bases, and 10 bases lay between the germline ends. CDR3 length: 13 amino acids. DNA for the CDR3: TGTGCCAGCAGCTTCCACGGGGCCGATACGCAGTATTTT. The encoded protein is CASSFHGADTQYF.

At least ten counts were recorded for this clonotype. This chain uses TRBV9 with TRBJ1-2, with D maybe TRBD1 (5 bases). Germline CDR1 and CDR2: SGDLS and YYNGEE. The CDR3 spans 14 residues. V gave up 0 bases and J gave up 5 bases, with 11 bases separating them. The CDR3, as DNA: TGTGCCAGCAGCGTAGACACAGGCTCATATGGCTACACCTTC. It translates to CASSVDTGSYGYTF.

A note on this clonotype: A read error may be the cause here, since a much bigger clone is one base away. No conserved phenylalanine or tryptophan is present at the end of the CDR3, so a read error is the likely explanation. The chain joins TRBV6-1 to TRBJ2-7; D is ambiguous. The CDR3 loop spans 12 amino acids. CDR1 and CDR2 (germline): MNHNS, SASEGT. With 4 bases removed from V and 2 bases from J, the gap between germline ends came to 6 bases. CDR3 loop: CASSGVTYEQYY. The CDR3 nucleotides are TGTGCCAGCAGTGGGGTAACCTACGAGCAGTACTAC.